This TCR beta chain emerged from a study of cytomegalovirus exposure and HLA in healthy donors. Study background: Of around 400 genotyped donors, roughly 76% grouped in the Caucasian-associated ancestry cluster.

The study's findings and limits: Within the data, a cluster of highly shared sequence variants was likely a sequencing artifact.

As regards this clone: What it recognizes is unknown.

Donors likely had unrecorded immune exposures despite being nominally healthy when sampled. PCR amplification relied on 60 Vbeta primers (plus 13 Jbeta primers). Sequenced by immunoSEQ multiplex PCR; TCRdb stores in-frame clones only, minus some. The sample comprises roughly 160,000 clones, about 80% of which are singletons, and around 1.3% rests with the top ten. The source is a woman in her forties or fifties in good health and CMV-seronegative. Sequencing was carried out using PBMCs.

CDR3 amino acids: CASTVLAVKNTGELFF. Written as DNA, the CDR3 is TGTGCCAGTACGGTCCTGGCGGTGAAGAACACCGGGGAGCTGTTTTTT. V is TRBV19 and J is TRBJ2-2; the D is unclear. With 7 bases removed from V and 1 base from J, the gap between germline ends came to 16 bases. Germline V gene data show CDR1 as LNHDA and CDR2 as SQIVND (reference sequence). The CDR3 covers 16 residues.